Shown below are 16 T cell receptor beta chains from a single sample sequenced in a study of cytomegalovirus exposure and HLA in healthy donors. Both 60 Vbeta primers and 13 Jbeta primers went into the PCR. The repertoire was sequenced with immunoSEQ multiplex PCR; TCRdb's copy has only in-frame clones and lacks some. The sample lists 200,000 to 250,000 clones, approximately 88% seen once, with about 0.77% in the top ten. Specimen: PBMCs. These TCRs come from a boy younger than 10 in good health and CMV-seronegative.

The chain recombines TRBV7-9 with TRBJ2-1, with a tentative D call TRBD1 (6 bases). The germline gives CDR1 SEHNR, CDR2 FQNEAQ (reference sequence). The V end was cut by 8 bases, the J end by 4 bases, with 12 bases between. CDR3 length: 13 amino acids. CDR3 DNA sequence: TGTGCCAGCCCTCCTGGACAGTACAATGAGCAGTTCTTC. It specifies CASPPGQYNEQFF.

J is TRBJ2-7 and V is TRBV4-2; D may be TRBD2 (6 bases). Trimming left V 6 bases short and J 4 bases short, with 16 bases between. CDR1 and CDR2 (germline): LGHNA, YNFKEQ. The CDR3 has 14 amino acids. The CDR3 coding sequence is TGTGCCAGCAGGTCCGGGACTGGCGAATACGAGCAGTACTTC. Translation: CASRSGTGEYEQYF.

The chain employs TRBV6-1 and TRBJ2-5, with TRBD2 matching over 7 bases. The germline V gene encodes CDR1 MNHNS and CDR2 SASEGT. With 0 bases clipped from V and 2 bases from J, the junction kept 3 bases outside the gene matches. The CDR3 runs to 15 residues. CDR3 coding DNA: TGTGCCAGCAGTGAAGCTGGGGGGGGGCAAGAGACCCAGTACTTC. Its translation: CASSEAGGGQETQYF.

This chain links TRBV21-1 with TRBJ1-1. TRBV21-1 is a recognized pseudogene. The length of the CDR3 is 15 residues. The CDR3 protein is CASSKDAGMNTEAFF. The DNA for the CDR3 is TGTGCCAGCAGCAAAGATGCGGGGATGAACACTGAAGCTTTCTTT.

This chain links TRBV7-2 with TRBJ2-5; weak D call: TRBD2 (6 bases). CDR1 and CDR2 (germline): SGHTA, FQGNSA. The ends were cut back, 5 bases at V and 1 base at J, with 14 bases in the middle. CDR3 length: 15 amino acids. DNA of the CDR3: TGTGCCAGCAGCCCAGCTGGGACTTCCCAAGAGACCCAGTACTTC. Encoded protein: CASSPAGTSQETQYF.

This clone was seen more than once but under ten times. The CDR3 spells CASSQATGGTEAFF. Written as DNA, the CDR3 is TGCGCCAGCAGCCAAGCAACAGGGGGCACTGAAGCTTTCTTT. The chain carries TRBV4-1 and TRBJ1-1, with 8 bases matching TRBD1. The trim removed 1 base at V and 4 bases at J, leaving 2 bases unmatched. CDR1 is MGHRA, CDR2 YSYEKL, per germline. The CDR3 consists of 14 residues.

DNA for the CDR3: TGTGCCAGCAGTAAAAGGGGCGGGGACCTTGGCTCCTACGAGCAGTACTTC. This gives the protein CASSKRGGDLGSYEQYF. V gene TRBV27 combines with J gene TRBJ2-7, with D possibly being TRBD2 (6 bases). Looked up from germline, CDR1 is MNHEY and CDR2 is SMNVEV (reference sequence). This CDR3 has 17 residues. Trimming left V 5 bases short and J 0 bases short, with 20 bases between.

CDR3 nucleotide sequence: TGTGCCAGTAACACTAGCCCAGATACGCAGTATTTT. Amino acids: CASNTSPDTQYF. V is TRBV19 and J is TRBJ2-3; TRBD2 might be the D (6 bases). The germline V gene has CDR1 LNHDA and CDR2 SQIVND (reference sequence). This CDR3 comprises 12 residues. V shed 7 bases and J shed 4 bases, with 9 bases lying between them.

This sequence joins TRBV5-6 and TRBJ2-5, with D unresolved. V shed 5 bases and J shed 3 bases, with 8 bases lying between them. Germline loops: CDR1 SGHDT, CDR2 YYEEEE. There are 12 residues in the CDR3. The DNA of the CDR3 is TGTGCCAGCAGGACTTGGGAAGAGACCCAGTACTTC. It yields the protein CASRTWEETQYF.

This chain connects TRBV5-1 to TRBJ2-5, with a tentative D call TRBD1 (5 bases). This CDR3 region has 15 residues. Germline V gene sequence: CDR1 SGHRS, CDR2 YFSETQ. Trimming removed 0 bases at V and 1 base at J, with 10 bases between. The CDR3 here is CASSLVSQGQETQYF. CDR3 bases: TGCGCCAGCAGCTTGGTAAGCCAGGGCCAAGAGACCCAGTACTTC.

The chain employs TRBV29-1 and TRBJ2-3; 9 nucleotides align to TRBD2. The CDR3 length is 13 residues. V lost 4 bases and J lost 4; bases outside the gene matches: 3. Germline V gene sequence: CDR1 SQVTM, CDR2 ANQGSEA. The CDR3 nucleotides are TGCAGCGTTGGGCGGGGGGGCCCAGATACGCAGTATTTT. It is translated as CSVGRGGPDTQYF.

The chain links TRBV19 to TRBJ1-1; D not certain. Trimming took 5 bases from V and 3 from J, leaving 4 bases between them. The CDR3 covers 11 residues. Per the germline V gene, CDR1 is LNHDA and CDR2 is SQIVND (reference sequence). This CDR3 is CASSVYTEAFF. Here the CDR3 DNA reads TGTGCCAGTAGTGTATACACTGAAGCTTTCTTT.

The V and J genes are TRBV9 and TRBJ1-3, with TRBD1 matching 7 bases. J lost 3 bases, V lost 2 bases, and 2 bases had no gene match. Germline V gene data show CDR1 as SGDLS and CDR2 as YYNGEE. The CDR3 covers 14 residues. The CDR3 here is CASSVGQIGNTIYF. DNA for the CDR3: TGTGCCAGCAGCGTGGGACAGATTGGAAACACCATATATTTT.

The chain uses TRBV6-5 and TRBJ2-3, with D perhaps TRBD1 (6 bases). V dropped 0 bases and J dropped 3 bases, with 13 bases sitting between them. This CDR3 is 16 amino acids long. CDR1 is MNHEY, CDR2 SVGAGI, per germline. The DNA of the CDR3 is TGTGCCAGCAGTTACTCACAGGGCTGGTCGACAGATACGCAGTATTTT. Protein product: CASSYSQGWSTDTQYF.

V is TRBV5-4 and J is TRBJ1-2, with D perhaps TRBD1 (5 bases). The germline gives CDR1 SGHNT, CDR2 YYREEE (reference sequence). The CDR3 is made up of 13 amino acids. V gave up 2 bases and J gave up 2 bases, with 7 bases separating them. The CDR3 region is CASSFGGNYGYTF. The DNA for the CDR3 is TGTGCCAGCAGCTTCGGGGGAAACTATGGCTACACCTTC.

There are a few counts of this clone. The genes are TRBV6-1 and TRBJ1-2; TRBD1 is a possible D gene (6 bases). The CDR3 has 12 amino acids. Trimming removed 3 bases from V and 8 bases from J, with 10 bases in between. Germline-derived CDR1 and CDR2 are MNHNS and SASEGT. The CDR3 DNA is TGTGCCAGCAGTGACAGGGGTAACGGCTACACCTTC. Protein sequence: CASSDRGNGYTF.